This TCR beta chain appears in the sequencing data of a study of cytomegalovirus exposure and HLA in healthy donors. This table comes from immunoSEQ multiplex PCR, and its TCRdb copy is limited to in-frame clones, with some not included. The table lists 170,000 or so clones, around 85% of them singletons. The donors belonged to the roughly 120-subject validation cohort, separate from the roughly 720-subject first cohort. On this clone: What it binds is unknown.

The germline V gene has CDR1 SNHLY and CDR2 FYNNEI. This CDR3 spans 15 amino acids. The ends were cut back, 7 bases at V and 1 base at J, with 17 bases in the middle. General study findings and limits: Some TCR beta chains (164 of them) were listed as cytomegalovirus-associated.

This clonotype originated in a man in his late teens or twenties in good health and CMV-seropositive. Sequencing input: PBMCs. The chain carries TRBV2 and TRBJ2-7; D is perhaps TRBD2 (6 bases). The CDR3 reads CASTPGRYPSYEQYF. Written as DNA, the CDR3 is TGTGCCAGCACCCCCGGGAGATACCCATCCTACGAGCAGTACTTC.